A single sample gave rise to the 32 T cell receptor beta chains below, sequenced in a study of PD-L1 blockade in urothelial cancer. As for time point: pretreatment peripheral blood. This table comes from immunoSEQ multiplex PCR, and its TCRdb copy is limited to in-frame clones, with some not included. Here the sample spans just under 65,000 clones, about 81% being singletons. The sequencing used PBMCs, collected around atezolizumab (anti-PD-L1) treatment. The receptors were sampled from a man aged 70 or older with urothelial cancer.

The rearrangement uses TRBV4-3 and TRBJ2-2; 9 positions agree with TRBD1. This CDR3 comprises 16 residues. Losses at the gene ends were 5 bases for V and 1 base for J; bases not matched to a gene: 5. Germline CDR1 is LGHNA and CDR2 is YSLEER. The CDR3 sequence is CASSSDRGKNTGELFF. For the CDR3, the DNA is TGCGCCAGCAGCTCAGACAGGGGGAAGAACACCGGGGAGCTGTTTTTT.

This chain joins TRBV5-6 and TRBJ2-7, with TRBD1 identical over 10 bases. The trim removed 5 bases at V and 2 bases at J, leaving 10 bases unmatched. Germline V gene data show CDR1 as SGHDT and CDR2 as YYEEEE. The length of the CDR3 is 16 residues. The CDR3 here is CASSSTGTGEAYEQYF. Written as DNA, the CDR3 is TGTGCCAGCAGTTCAACCGGGACAGGGGAAGCCTACGAGCAGTACTTC.

V is TRBV13 and J is TRBJ2-3, with 9 nucleotides matching TRBD2. The CDR3 totals 14 residues. Germline values: CDR1 PRHDT, CDR2 FYEKMQ (reference sequence). V lost 5 bases to trimming and J lost 11 bases; unmatched junction nucleotides: 11. CDR3 DNA sequence: TGTGCCAGCAGCGAGGGGACTAGCCCCCGCGAGCAGTATTTT. Amino acid sequence: CASSEGTSPREQYF.

V is TRBV2 and J is TRBJ2-3; tentative D call: TRBD2 (6 bases). The CDR3 loop spans 14 amino acids. Germline values: CDR1 SNHLY, CDR2 FYNNEI. V lost 5 bases, J lost 5 bases, and 14 bases lay in between. CDR3 DNA: TGTGCCAGCAGTAGTACTAGCCATAGAGATACGCAGTATTTT. The encoded protein is CASSSTSHRDTQYF.

This clone turned up a few times. V gene TRBV19 combines with J gene TRBJ2-1, with TRBD1 as a possible D gene (7 bases). V was trimmed by 9 bases and J by 7 bases, leaving 22 bases between them. Germline V lookup: CDR1 LNHDA, CDR2 SQIVND (reference sequence). This CDR3 is 15 amino acids long. CDR3 in amino acids: CASGNFMRDSNEQFF. In DNA form, the CDR3 reads TGTGCCAGCGGTAACTTCATGCGGGACAGTAATGAGCAGTTCTTC.

This clone was seen just once. The V gene is TRBV15, the J gene TRBJ2-7; no clear D gene. CDR1 and CDR2 (germline): LNHNV, YYDKDF (reference sequence). This CDR3 is built from 14 residues. V was shortened by 1 base and J by 2 bases, with 9 bases between the two germline ends. The DNA for the CDR3 is TGTGCCACCAGCAGAGTTCCTGTAACCTACGAGCAGTACTTC. Residues: CATSRVPVTYEQYF.

The chain carries TRBV6-1 and TRBJ1-5, with D unresolved. In germline, CDR1 is MNHNS, CDR2 SASEGT. The V end was cut by 7 bases, the J end by 3 bases, with 10 bases between. This CDR3 contains 13 residues. Here the CDR3 DNA reads TGTGCCAGCATTGGACTTATCAATCAGCCCCAGCATTTT. Translated: CASIGLINQPQHF.

The J gene is TRBJ2-1, the V gene TRBV4-2, with D tentatively TRBD2 (5 bases). The V gene's germline CDR1 is LGHNA and CDR2 YNFKEQ. Trimming took off 0 bases at V and 8 bases at J, with 8 bases between the two ends. The CDR3 is 13 amino acids. CDR3 loop: CASSQERVDEQFF. The CDR3 coding sequence is TGTGCCAGCAGCCAAGAGAGGGTGGATGAGCAGTTCTTC.

The chain joins TRBV9 to TRBJ1-2, with D perhaps matching TRBD1 (5 bases). This CDR3 spans 12 amino acids. V was pared by 4 bases and J by 10 bases, with 14 bases between. Germline lookup yields CDR1 SGDLS and CDR2 YYNGEE. The CDR3 reads CASSLLLGVYTF. For the CDR3, the DNA is TGTGCCAGCAGCTTACTGTTAGGGGTCTACACCTTC.

The V gene is TRBV27, the J gene TRBJ2-1; TRBD2 matches at 11 bases. CDR1 is MNHEY and CDR2 is SMNVEV in the germline V gene (reference sequence). V lost 4 bases, J lost 8 bases, and 7 bases stayed unmatched. CDR3 size: 15 residues. CDR3 DNA: TGTGCCAGCAGTTCACTAGCGGGAGTTATCGATGAGCAGTTCTTC. Translation gives CASSSLAGVIDEQFF.

The chain employs TRBV7-3 and TRBJ2-1; 13 nucleotides agree with TRBD2. J was trimmed by 10 bases and V by 4 bases; bases with no gene match: 7. Germline V gene sequence: CDR1 SGHTA, CDR2 FQGTGA. The CDR3 loop spans 15 amino acids. This chain's CDR3 is CASSSGLAGVEEQFF. The CDR3 DNA sequence: TGTGCCAGCAGCTCCGGACTAGCGGGAGTGGAGGAGCAGTTCTTC.

The chain uses TRBV9 and TRBJ2-7, with TRBD1 matching over 7 bases. J gave up 6 bases and V 4 bases, and 16 bases lay outside the gene matches. The germline V gene has CDR1 SGDLS and CDR2 YYNGEE. CDR3 length: 16 residues. This CDR3 is CASSPRDRLGDGEQYF. The DNA of the CDR3 is TGTGCCAGCAGCCCTCGGGACAGACTTGGTGACGGCGAGCAGTACTTC.

The chain couples TRBV4-3 to TRBJ2-7; 11 bases agree with TRBD2. The germline V gene has CDR1 LGHNA and CDR2 YSLEER. This CDR3 comprises 16 residues. Trimming took 5 bases from V and 4 from J; bases not matched to a gene: 10. CDR3 bases: TGCGCCAGCAGCTTAGAACTAGCGGGAGATATGTACGAGCAGTACTTC. It translates to CASSLELAGDMYEQYF.

The V gene is TRBV5-6, the J gene TRBJ1-1, with 7 bases matching TRBD1. CDR1 is SGHDT and CDR2 is YYEEEE in the germline V gene. Trimming cost V 1 base and J 4 bases; bases outside gene matches: 4. This CDR3 spans 14 amino acids. The CDR3 DNA is TGTGCCAGCAGCTTGACAGGGGTTGGCACTGAAGCTTTCTTT. This gives the protein CASSLTGVGTEAFF.

This sequence joins TRBV5-6 and TRBJ2-1; 8 bases match TRBD1. With 3 bases clipped from V and 0 bases from J, the junction kept 5 bases outside the gene matches. From germline, CDR1 is SGHDT and CDR2 YYEEEE. This CDR3 has 16 amino acids. CDR3 region: CASSSTGQGSYNEQFF. Here the CDR3 DNA reads TGTGCCAGCAGCTCGACAGGACAGGGCTCCTACAATGAGCAGTTCTTC.

The CDR3 is CASSQAEPQYF. Written as DNA, the CDR3 is TGTGCCAGCAGCCAAGCCGAGCCGCAGTATTTT. The V gene is TRBV14, the J gene TRBJ2-3; D gene uncertain. V lost 1 base, J lost 10 bases, and 6 bases lay in between. The CDR3 loop spans 11 amino acids. From germline, CDR1 is SGHDN and CDR2 FVKESK.

This clone was seen more than once but under ten times. V gene TRBV28 combines with J gene TRBJ2-7; no clear D. The CDR3 has 16 amino acids. CDR1 and CDR2 from the germline V gene are MDHEN and SYDVKM. Trimming pared 3 bases from V and 0 bases from J, leaving 15 bases between. CDR3 residues: CASSFHLATLSYEQYF. For the CDR3, the DNA is TGTGCCAGCAGTTTTCATCTGGCCACCCTCTCCTACGAGCAGTACTTC. The full variable domain, completed using reference TRBV28 and TRBJ2-7, is DVKVTQSSRYLVKRTGEKVFLECVQDMDHENMFWYRQDPGLGLRLIYFSYDVKMKEKGDIPEGYSVSREKKERFSLILESASTNQTSMYLCASSFHLATLSYEQYFGPGTRLTVT.

J is TRBJ1-3 and V is TRBV28; D unresolved. Germline lookup yields CDR1 MDHEN and CDR2 SYDVKM. The CDR3 is 17 amino acids. Trimming pared 8 bases from V and 0 bases from J, leaving 20 bases between. CDR3: CASSSITVYFSGNTIYF. In nucleotides, the CDR3 is TGTGCCAGCTCCAGTATAACAGTATATTTCTCTGGAAACACCATATATTTT.

The chain couples TRBV7-2 to TRBJ2-3; tentative D call: TRBD2 (6 bases). Trimming stripped 5 bases from V and 3 bases from J, with 12 bases between. Germline assignment: CDR1 SGHTA and CDR2 FQGNSA. The CDR3 loop spans 14 amino acids. The CDR3 bases are TGTGCCAGCAGCCGAGGTGGGAGGACAGATACGCAGTATTTT. This encodes CASSRGGRTDTQYF.

The J gene is TRBJ2-1, the V gene TRBV9; 14 nucleotides align to TRBD2. Germline V gene lookup returns CDR1 SGDLS and CDR2 YYNGEE. The CDR3 is 18 amino acids. V lost 0 bases, J lost 0 bases, and 2 bases stayed unmatched. The CDR3 DNA follows: TGTGCCAGCAGCGTAGAGGGACTAGCGGGGGACTCCTACAATGAGCAGTTCTTC. Translation gives CASSVEGLAGDSYNEQFF.

The J gene is TRBJ2-1, the V gene TRBV5-1; the D gene is possibly TRBD2 (6 bases). The CDR3 runs 15 residues. Germline-derived CDR1 and CDR2 are SGHRS and YFSETQ. Trimming removed 2 bases at V and 4 bases at J, with 13 bases between. The CDR3: CASSFVGGGYNEQFF. As DNA, the CDR3 is TGCGCCAGCAGCTTCGTGGGAGGCGGGTACAATGAGCAGTTCTTC.

The chain combines TRBV19 with TRBJ2-3, with 14 bases matching TRBD2. Germline assignment: CDR1 LNHDA and CDR2 SQIVND (reference sequence). J gave up 6 bases and V 6 bases, and 5 bases lay outside the gene matches. This CDR3 comprises 15 residues. CDR3 loop: CASRGLAGGEDTQYF. Here the CDR3 DNA reads TGTGCCAGTAGAGGACTAGCGGGAGGTGAGGATACGCAGTATTTT. The full variable domain, in which reference TRBV19 and TRBJ2-3 provide the parts outside the CDR3, is DGGITQSPKYLFRKEGQNVTLSCEQNLNHDAMYWYRQDPGQGLRLIYYSQIVNDFQKGDIAEGYSVSREKKESFPLTVTSAQKNPTAFYLCASRGLAGGEDTQYFGPGTRLTVL.

The chain links TRBV10-2 to TRBJ1-1; 10 bases agree with TRBD1. J was trimmed by 11 bases and V by 5 bases; bases with no gene match: 11. CDR3 length: 14 amino acids. The germline V gene has CDR1 WSHSY and CDR2 SAAADI. The CDR3 loop is CASSPDRGGMGAFF. CDR3 bases: TGCGCCAGCAGTCCGGACAGGGGGGGAATGGGGGCTTTCTTT.

The genes are TRBV5-1 and TRBJ1-2; D is ambiguous. The CDR3 has 11 residues. Trimming took 4 bases from V and 5 from J, leaving 6 bases between them. The germline gives CDR1 SGHRS, CDR2 YFSETQ. The CDR3 DNA reads TGCGCCAGCAGCAACGGTTATGGCTACACCTTC. As protein: CASSNGYGYTF.

The rearrangement links TRBV11-1 to TRBJ1-1, with TRBD1 matching 10 bases. Germline V gene sequence: CDR1 SGHAT, CDR2 FQDESV (reference sequence). V gave up 3 bases and J gave up 6 bases; unmatched junction bases: 7. CDR3 length equals 15 residues. CDR3 protein: CASSFQTGGGPEAFF. DNA for the CDR3: TGTGCCAGCAGCTTCCAGACAGGGGGCGGACCTGAAGCTTTCTTT. Full variable domain (rest looked up from reference TRBV11-1 and TRBJ1-1): EAEVAQSPRYKITEKSQAVAFWCDPISGHATLYWYRQILGQGPELLVQFQDESVVDDSQLPKDRFSAERLKGVDSTLKIQPAELGDSAMYLCASSFQTGGGPEAFFGQGTRLTVV.

The chain couples TRBV11-3 to TRBJ2-1; D is unclear. This CDR3 is 12 amino acids long. Germline CDR1 is SGHNT and CDR2 is YENEEA. The V end was cut by 1 base, the J end by 6 bases, with 4 bases between. CDR3 in amino acids: CASSLGLNEQFF. For the CDR3, the DNA is TGTGCCAGCAGCTTAGGACTCAATGAGCAGTTCTTC. The full variable domain, completed using reference TRBV11-3 and TRBJ2-1, is EAGVVQSPRYKIIEKKQPVAFWCNPISGHNTLYWYLQNLGQGPELLIRYENEEAVDDSQLPKDRFSAERLKGVDSTLKIQPAELGDSAVYLCASSLGLNEQFFGPGTRLTVL.

This chain uses TRBV2 with TRBJ2-7; 8 nucleotides agree with TRBD1. The CDR3 is made up of 15 amino acids. Germline assignment: CDR1 SNHLY and CDR2 FYNNEI. V lost 4 bases, J lost 6 bases, and 11 bases stayed unmatched. Written as DNA, the CDR3 is TGTGCCAGCAGTGGATGGGAGGACAGGGCTCCCGAGCAGTACTTC. Amino acid sequence: CASSGWEDRAPEQYF.

The chain joins TRBV4-1 to TRBJ2-7, with TRBD2 matching over 8 bases. Germline V gene sequence: CDR1 MGHRA, CDR2 YSYEKL. The CDR3 totals 16 residues. V trimming: 3 bases; J trimming: 3 bases; junction bases outside the gene matches: 10. CDR3 amino acids: CASSQVTAGAHYEQYF. The CDR3 DNA is TGCGCCAGCAGCCAGGTAACAGCGGGAGCACACTACGAGCAGTACTTC.

The chain joins TRBV5-1 to TRBJ2-5, with TRBD2 identical over 13 bases. Germline CDR1 and CDR2: SGHRS and YFSETQ. V gave up 1 base and J gave up 1 base; unmatched junction bases: 10. The CDR3 covers 19 residues. CDR3 residues: CASSLMWTSGSRGQETQYF. The CDR3 coding sequence is TGCGCCAGCAGCTTGATGTGGACTAGCGGGAGTAGGGGCCAAGAGACCCAGTACTTC.

The rearrangement links TRBV5-5 to TRBJ2-5, with D uncertain. The CDR3 is made up of 12 amino acids. Germline-derived CDR1 and CDR2 are SGHKS and YYEKEE (reference sequence). Trimming took off 0 bases at V and 6 bases at J, with 6 bases between the two ends. The DNA of the CDR3 is TGTGCCAGCAGCTTGGGACTGCAGACCCAGTACTTC. It codes for CASSLGLQTQYF.

This clone was seen only a few times. The gene calls are TRBV12-5 and TRBJ2-2; TRBD1 agrees at 7 bases. V lost 3 bases to trimming and J lost 4 bases; unmatched junction nucleotides: 23. The CDR3 length is 21 residues. CDR1 and CDR2 from the germline V gene are LGHNT and FRNRAP. The CDR3 reads CASGFFPFIRLEQGTTGELFF. In nucleotides, the CDR3 is TGTGCTAGTGGTTTTTTCCCCTTTATTCGTCTAGAACAGGGGACCACCGGGGAGCTGTTTTTT.

The chain links TRBV4-1 to TRBJ1-2; TRBD1 might be the D (5 bases). The CDR3 runs to 14 residues. Per germline, CDR1 MGHRA and CDR2 YSYEKL. Trimming removed 1 base from V and 4 bases from J, with 10 bases in between. The CDR3 bases are TGCGCCAGCAGCCAAGCTGCGACAGTCTATGGCTACACCTTC. It encodes CASSQAATVYGYTF.